This T cell receptor beta chain was captured in a study of blood T cell repertoires in COVID-19. Study-level information: The cDNA or gDNA used as material had been derived from T cells, B-cell-depleted T cells, or PBMCs.

This table comes from immunoSEQ multiplex PCR, and its TCRdb copy is limited to in-frame clones, with some not included. In the table there are about 86,000 clones, approximately 80% of which are singletons. V lost 10 bases to trimming and J lost 4 bases; unmatched junction nucleotides: 8. This CDR3 region has 13 residues. CDR1 ENHRY and CDR2 SYGVKD come from the germline V gene. The sample comprised peripheral blood. This TCR was sampled from a woman older than 75 with active or convalescent COVID-19. The V gene is TRBV10-3, the J gene TRBJ1-1; 8 nucleotides line up with TRBD1. Here the CDR3 reads CATKTGAGTEAFF. The DNA of the CDR3 is TGTGCCACGAAGACAGGGGCGGGCACTGAAGCTTTCTTT.